This passage covers 32 T cell receptor beta chains from one sample sequenced in a study of Ad26.COV2.S vaccination and SARS-CoV-2 variants. The treatment: roughly 19 received Ad26.COV2.S at low or high dose, single or two shots; roughly 5 received placebo; per-sample allocation not given. Specimen acquisition occurred on day 63 following the initial vaccine or placebo injection. The data were produced by immunoSEQ multiplex PCR, yet TCRdb's version contains in-frame clones alone and is incomplete. Here the sample spans about 320,000 clones, 70% to 90% being singletons. Sequencing was performed on peripheral blood, taken in a trial of Ad26.COV2.S vaccine versus placebo. All receptors come from a person aged 18-65 years who received the Ad26.COV2.S COVID-19 vaccine or a placebo.

This sequence joins TRBV5-8 and TRBJ2-2; 7 positions agree with TRBD1. V was clipped by 3 bases and J by 0 bases; unmatched bases: 11. CDR3 length equals 18 residues. CDR1 and CDR2 from the germline V gene are SGHTS and YDEGEE. CDR3 nucleotides: TGTGCCAGCAGCTACGGGACAGTTCTACCGACGAACACCGGGGAGCTGTTTTTT. Amino acids: CASSYGTVLPTNTGELFF.

The V gene is TRBV29-1, the J gene TRBJ1-4, with D uncertain. The V and J ends lost 4 bases and 11 bases respectively, with 11 bases between them. The CDR3 has 11 amino acids. The germline gives CDR1 SQVTM, CDR2 ANQGSEA. DNA for the CDR3: TGCAGCGTTGGCCTCCCTGGGAAACTGTTTTTT. Its translation: CSVGLPGKLFF. Full variable domain (remainder filled in from reference TRBV29-1 and TRBJ1-4): SAVISQKPSRDICQRGTSLTIQCQVDSQVTMMFWYRQQPGQSLTLIATANQGSEATYESGFVIDKFPISRPNLTFSTLTVSNMSPEDSSIYLCSVGLPGKLFFGSGTQLSVL.

The CDR3 loop reads CASSSDRVTGELFF. As DNA, the CDR3 is TGTGCCAGCAGCTCGGACAGGGTTACCGGGGAGCTGTTTTTT. The chain couples TRBV7-9 to TRBJ2-2; TRBD1 agrees at 8 bases. V gave up 4 bases and J gave up 5 bases; unmatched junction bases: 3. In germline, CDR1 is SEHNR, CDR2 FQNEAQ (reference sequence). The CDR3 sequence is 14 residues long. The entire variable domain, with the rest obtained from reference TRBV7-9 and TRBJ2-2, is as follows: DTGVSQNPRHKITKRGQNVTFRCDPISEHNRLYWYRQTLGQGPEFLTYFQNEAQLEKSRLLSDRFSAERPKGSFSTLEIQRTEQGDSAMYLCASSSDRVTGELFFGEGSRLTVL.

This clone has only one observation. J is TRBJ2-5 and V is TRBV24-1; maybe TRBD1 (8 bases). Germline CDR1 reads KGHDR; CDR2 reads SFDVKD. The CDR3 runs 16 residues. The germline V and J ends were trimmed by 3 bases and 2 bases, with 15 bases remaining between them. In DNA, the CDR3 is TGTGCCACCAGTGATGCCGGACAGGGAGGGCAAGAGACCCAGTACTTC. This gives the protein CATSDAGQGGQETQYF.

This clone was detected only once. The chain is built from TRBV4-1 and TRBJ2-7; 9 bases align to TRBD1. Trimming removed 0 bases from V and 12 bases from J; junction bases left unmatched: 12. Per the germline V gene, CDR1 is MGHRA and CDR2 is YSYEKL. This CDR3 region has 15 residues. CDR3 residues: CASSQDRATGGKRYF. Written as DNA, the CDR3 is TGCGCCAGCAGCCAAGATCGTGCGACAGGGGGAAAGAGGTACTTC.

The chain carries TRBV21-1 and TRBJ1-3. TRBV21-1 represents a pseudogene. The length of the CDR3 is 19 residues. The CDR3 coding sequence is TGTGCCAGCAGCGCTCCCGGGGCAGCCTCCCTTCTCTCTGGATACACCATATATTTT. This translates into CASSAPGAASLLSGYTIYF.

The genes are TRBV4-2 and TRBJ1-5; the D gene is possibly TRBD1 (5 bases). CDR1 and CDR2 from the germline V gene are LGHNA and YNFKEQ. Deletions cut 7 bases from V and 3 bases from J, with 16 bases between. CDR3 size: 15 residues. CDR3 in DNA: TGTGCCAGCAAGGACACCCATGCCGCCAATCAGCCCCAGCATTTT. This sequence encodes CASKDTHAANQPQHF.

This chain uses TRBV7-2 with TRBJ2-7; D gene ambiguous. The CDR3 has 14 residues. Per germline, CDR1 SGHTA and CDR2 FQGNSA. V lost 1 base to trimming and J lost 1 base, with 8 bases between them. The CDR3 nucleotides read TGTGCCAGCAGCTTAGTGGGTGGTTCCTACGAGCAGTACTTC. This sequence encodes CASSLVGGSYEQYF.

This rearrangement joins TRBV5-6 to TRBJ2-3; D is undetermined. Looked up from germline, CDR1 is SGHDT and CDR2 is YYEEEE. This CDR3 comprises 14 residues. Trimming pared 5 bases from V and 6 bases from J, leaving 16 bases between. As DNA, the CDR3 is TGTGCCAGCAGTCCTCTGCGATTTTTGGATACGCAGTATTTT. Its translation: CASSPLRFLDTQYF.

The V and J genes are TRBV5-1 and TRBJ2-3; 12 bases match TRBD2. In germline, CDR1 is SGHRS, CDR2 YFSETQ. This CDR3 spans 17 amino acids. The junction had 8 bases not matched to a gene; V was cut back by 1 base and J by 5 bases. CDR3 DNA: TGCGCCAGCAGCTTGAATCTAGCGGGGGGGCTAAGAGATACGCAGTATTTT. Amino acid sequence: CASSLNLAGGLRDTQYF.

The chain is built from TRBV15 and TRBJ1-1, with unresolved D. V shed 0 bases and J shed 4 bases, with 12 bases lying between them. The CDR3 is 15 residues long. CDR1 is LNHNV and CDR2 is YYDKDF in the germline V gene (reference sequence). The CDR3 loop reads CATSREKGIGTEAFF. Written as DNA, the CDR3 is TGTGCCACCAGCAGAGAAAAGGGTATTGGCACTGAAGCTTTCTTT. The full variable domain, completed using reference TRBV15 and TRBJ1-1, is DAMVIQNPRYQVTQFGKPVTLSCSQTLNHNVMYWYQQKSSQAPKLLFHYYDKDFNNEADTPDNFQSRRPNTSFCFLDIRSPGLGDTAMYLCATSREKGIGTEAFFGQGTRLTVV.

The gene calls are TRBV6-5 and TRBJ1-2; no firm D call. The CDR3 loop spans 10 amino acids. Germline lookup yields CDR1 MNHEY and CDR2 SVGAGI. Trimming removed 7 bases at V and 6 bases at J, with 6 bases between. The CDR3 loop reads CASIRDGYTF. The CDR3 DNA sequence: TGTGCCAGCATAAGGGATGGCTACACCTTC.

CDR3 DNA sequence: TGTGCCAGCAGCTTAAGTCACAGGAACACTGAAGCTTTCTTT. Amino acid sequence: CASSLSHRNTEAFF. The J gene is TRBJ1-1, the V gene TRBV7-2; D unresolved. The germline V gene encodes CDR1 SGHTA and CDR2 FQGNSA. Trimming cost V 2 bases and J 1 base, with 8 bases left between them. The CDR3 is 14 residues long.

The rearrangement joins TRBV29-1 to TRBJ2-3; D call uncertain. This CDR3 is built from 16 residues. Trimming removed 0 bases at V and 4 bases at J, with 17 bases between. Germline CDR1 SQVTM, CDR2 ANQGSEA. DNA for the CDR3: TGCAGCGTTGAAGATCGATACAAAGGTTCCGCAGATACGCAGTATTTT. Amino acid sequence: CSVEDRYKGSADTQYF.

V usage is TRBV5-4 and J usage is TRBJ2-2; unclear D gene. This CDR3 is built from 16 residues. Germline V gives CDR1 SGHNT, CDR2 YYREEE (reference sequence). V lost 4 bases to trimming and J lost 0 bases, with 13 bases between them. The CDR3 DNA reads TGTGCCAGCAGCGTAGACCTACACCCGAACACCGGGGAGCTGTTTTTT. Protein product: CASSVDLHPNTGELFF.

The gene calls are TRBV4-2 and TRBJ1-4; D remains unclear. CDR1 is LGHNA and CDR2 is YNFKEQ in the germline V gene. The CDR3 length is 15 residues. Trimming pared 0 bases from V and 2 bases from J, leaving 7 bases between. The CDR3 nucleotides read TGTGCCAGCAGCCAAGAGGGAGGTACTAATGAAAAACTGTTTTTT. It specifies CASSQEGGTNEKLFF.

The J gene is TRBJ1-2, the V gene TRBV6-5; D ambiguous. The germline V gene encodes CDR1 MNHEY and CDR2 SVGAGI. There are 15 residues in the CDR3. V lost 6 bases to trimming and J lost 4 bases, with 18 bases between them. The CDR3: CASRARHNPSYGYTF. CDR3 DNA: TGTGCCAGCAGGGCTCGACACAACCCATCCTATGGCTACACCTTC.

The chain uses TRBV30 and TRBJ2-7; D is possibly TRBD1 (5 bases). This CDR3 is built from 13 residues. Trimming removed 1 base from V and 3 bases from J, with 10 bases in between. Germline CDR1 GTSNPN, CDR2 SVGIG (reference sequence). CDR3 amino acids: CAWSDVGHYEQYF. The CDR3 DNA reads as TGTGCCTGGAGTGACGTGGGGCACTACGAGCAGTACTTC.

The chain has TRBV6-5 and TRBJ1-2; tentative D call: TRBD1 (6 bases). Trimming shortened V by 8 bases and J by 2 bases, and 18 bases separated the two germline ends. The CDR3 length is 15 residues. Germline V CDR1 and CDR2: MNHEY, SVGAGI. The chain's CDR3 is CASEDSWRENYGYTF. The CDR3 DNA sequence: TGTGCCAGCGAGGACAGTTGGCGAGAAAACTATGGCTACACCTTC.

The chain uses TRBV29-1 and TRBJ2-1; TRBD1 aligns across 7 bases. CDR1 SQVTM and CDR2 ANQGSEA come from the germline V gene. This CDR3 is 13 amino acids long. With V trimmed by 1 base and J by 4 bases, 1 base remained unmatched. The CDR3, as DNA: TGCAGCGTTGAAGGGGGACAGTACAATGAGCAGTTCTTC. Protein sequence: CSVEGGQYNEQFF.

The gene calls are TRBV10-3 and TRBJ1-2; TRBD1 matches 8 bases. The CDR3 totals 14 residues. Germline assignment: CDR1 ENHRY and CDR2 SYGVKD. The V gene end was trimmed by 8 bases and the J gene end by 3 bases; junction bases not matched to a gene: 8. CDR3: CAIQPGGADYGYTF. The CDR3 DNA reads as TGTGCCATCCAGCCAGGGGGCGCAGACTATGGCTACACCTTC.

The table lists this clone with a count of one. This chain uses TRBV19 with TRBJ1-2, with a weak D call TRBD1 (6 bases). This CDR3 spans 16 amino acids. The germline V and J ends were trimmed by 4 bases and 2 bases, with 17 bases remaining between them. Germline V gene sequence: CDR1 LNHDA, CDR2 SQIVND (reference sequence). In DNA form, the CDR3 reads TGTGCCAGTAGTAGACAGGCAACTACCCCAAACTATGGCTACACCTTC. Encoded protein: CASSRQATTPNYGYTF.

In DNA form, the CDR3 reads TGTGCCAGCAGCTTAGTCGGCAGGGGTGTTGGCTACACCTTC. Translation gives CASSLVGRGVGYTF. The chain links TRBV11-2 to TRBJ1-2; D is perhaps TRBD1 (6 bases). V was trimmed by 1 base and J by 7 bases, leaving 13 bases between them. The CDR3 totals 14 residues. CDR1 SGHAT and CDR2 FQNNGV come from the germline V gene.

V and J are TRBV25-1 and TRBJ2-7; 7 nucleotides agree with TRBD2. The CDR3 is 11 residues long. V was pared by 8 bases and J by 3 bases, with 1 base of the junction left unmatched. CDR1 MGHDK and CDR2 SYGVNS come from the germline V gene. CDR3 in DNA: TGTGCCAGCTCGGGAGGCTACGAGCAGTACTTC. Translation gives CASSGGYEQYF.

The V gene is TRBV19, the J gene TRBJ1-4; D gene unclear. Germline V gene data show CDR1 as LNHDA and CDR2 as SQIVND (reference sequence). V lost 4 bases, J lost 5 bases, and 17 bases lay in between. The CDR3 extends over 16 amino acids. This CDR3 is CASSNGRLDGNEKLFF. In DNA, the CDR3 is TGTGCCAGTAGTAACGGCCGACTTGATGGGAATGAAAAACTGTTTTTT.

The rearrangement uses TRBV7-9 and TRBJ2-1, with D uncertain. Germline CDR1 is SEHNR and CDR2 is FQNEAQ (reference sequence). The CDR3 has 15 residues. V was clipped by 6 bases and J by 2 bases, with 14 bases between them. CDR3 loop: CASSPPGSTYNEQFF. In nucleotides, the CDR3 is TGTGCCAGCAGTCCCCCAGGCTCAACCTACAATGAGCAGTTCTTC. The full variable domain, with the rest looked up from reference TRBV7-9 and TRBJ2-1, is DTGVSQNPRHKITKRGQNVTFRCDPISEHNRLYWYRQTLGQGPEFLTYFQNEAQLEKSRLLSDRFSAERPKGSFSTLEIQRTEQGDSAMYLCASSPPGSTYNEQFFGPGTRLTVL.

On this clone: Other DNA sequences in the same sample also yield this CDR3. The chain links TRBV29-1 to TRBJ1-1, with no clear D. Germline CDR1 and CDR2: SQVTM and ANQGSEA. V gave up 3 bases and J gave up 2 bases, with 10 bases separating them. The CDR3 runs to 13 residues. This CDR3 is CSVERVQNTEAFF. The DNA of the CDR3 is TGCAGCGTTGAGAGGGTCCAAAACACTGAAGCTTTCTTT.

The J gene is TRBJ2-1, the V gene TRBV7-9; 12 bases map to TRBD2. CDR3 length: 15 residues. Germline CDR1 SEHNR, CDR2 FQNEAQ (reference sequence). The junction had 7 bases not matched to a gene; V was cut back by 3 bases and J by 10 bases. The CDR3 spells CASSFGLAGKGEQFF. The CDR3 DNA sequence: TGTGCCAGCAGCTTCGGACTAGCGGGGAAGGGAGAGCAGTTCTTC.

The chain joins TRBV18 to TRBJ2-7; the match to TRBD1 covers 9 bases. CDR1 KGHSH and CDR2 LQKENI come from the germline V gene. The V and J ends lost 5 bases and 1 base, in that order; junction bases with no gene match: 9. The length of the CDR3 is 16 residues. The CDR3: CASSSMTGGISYEQYF. As DNA, the CDR3 is TGTGCCAGCTCATCCATGACAGGGGGAATATCCTACGAGCAGTACTTC.

This clone came up many times. The chain recombines TRBV3-1 (or the pseudogene TRBV3-2) with TRBJ1-6; 9 bases are shared with TRBD1. Unmatched junction bases numbered 9, after V lost 1 base and J lost 11 bases. This CDR3 has 16 amino acids. CDR1 is LGHDT, CDR2 YNNKEL, per germline (reference sequence). The CDR3 loop is CASSQGVGTGSPPLHF. In DNA, the CDR3 is TGTGCCAGCAGCCAAGGGGTAGGGACAGGGTCTCCACCCCTCCACTTT.

The chain recombines TRBV7-2 with TRBJ2-7; D is undetermined. The CDR3 contains 15 residues. Germline V gene lookup returns CDR1 SGHTA and CDR2 FQGNSA. Between the trimmed V and J ends, which lost 5 bases and 1 base, there was a span of 15 bases. CDR3 bases: TGTGCCAGCAGCCCTACTACCCGGGCTTCCTACGAGCAGTACTTC. Its translation is CASSPTTRASYEQYF.

The chain joins TRBV19 to TRBJ1-2, with 7 positions matching TRBD1. The CDR3 consists of 13 residues. The trim removed 9 bases at V and 6 bases at J, leaving 10 bases unmatched. Germline V gene lookup returns CDR1 LNHDA and CDR2 SQIVND (reference sequence). The CDR3 is CARNRGGLDGYTF. The CDR3 region has the DNA TGTGCCAGAAACAGGGGAGGGTTAGATGGCTACACCTTC. Using reference TRBV19 and TRBJ1-2 for the parts outside the CDR3, the full variable domain is DGGITQSPKYLFRKEGQNVTLSCEQNLNHDAMYWYRQDPGQGLRLIYYSQIVNDFQKGDIAEGYSVSREKKESFPLTVTSAQKNPTAFYLCARNRGGLDGYTFGSGTRLTVV.